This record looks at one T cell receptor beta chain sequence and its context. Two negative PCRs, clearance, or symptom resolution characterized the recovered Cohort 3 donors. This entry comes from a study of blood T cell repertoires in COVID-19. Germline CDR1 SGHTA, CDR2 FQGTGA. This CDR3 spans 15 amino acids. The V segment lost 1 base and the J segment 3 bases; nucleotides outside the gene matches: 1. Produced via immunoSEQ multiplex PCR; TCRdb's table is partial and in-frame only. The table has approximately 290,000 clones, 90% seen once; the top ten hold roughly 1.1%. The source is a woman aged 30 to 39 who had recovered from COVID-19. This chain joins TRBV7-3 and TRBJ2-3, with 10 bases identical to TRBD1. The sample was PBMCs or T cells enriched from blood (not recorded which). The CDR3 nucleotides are TGTGCCAGCAGCTTAAGGGGACAGGGGACAGATACGCAGTATTTT. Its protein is CASSLRGQGTDTQYF.